This T cell receptor (beta chain) comes out of a study of blood T cell repertoires in COVID-19. About the research overall: Collection of acute and convalescent COVID-19 samples took place in the United States, Italy and Spain.

Sequencing was performed with immunoSEQ multiplex PCR; in TCRdb, only in-frame clones are kept and a portion is missing. The profile covers over 200,000 clones, with almost 90% appearing a single time and approximately 2.6% taken by the ten largest. The specimen sequenced was peripheral blood. This receptor was identified in a woman aged 55-69 years with acute or convalescent COVID-19.

The CDR3 reads CASRTDYNSNQPQHF. The CDR3 bases are TGTGCCAGCAGGACGGACTATAATAGCAATCAGCCCCAGCATTTT. The chain joins TRBV6-4 to TRBJ1-5; D ambiguous. CDR1 and CDR2 from the germline V gene are MRHNA and SNTAGT. Trimming shortened V by 6 bases and J by 0 bases, and 12 bases separated the two germline ends. The CDR3 extends over 15 amino acids.